This T cell receptor (beta chain) was profiled in a study of blood T cells in healthy people across ages. Findings and caveats of the study: Calculation of diversity from one million T cells yielded estimates considered to be underestimates.

The sample holds a few counts of this clonotype. Antigen specificity is unknown. Trimming removed 5 bases from V and 0 bases from J, with 11 bases in between. The CDR3 consists of 15 residues. The V gene's germline CDR1 is MNHEY and CDR2 SMNVEV (reference sequence). Healthy Caucasians from Russia aged about 6 to 90 served as donors. Next came a second PCR, run for about 7 to 12 cycles, which used a sample-barcoded 5' primer along with a J-beta primer mix. The template-switch adaptor, which had 12 random nucleotides, put a tag on each cDNA molecule. TCRdb reanalysed the 5' RACE reads using MiXCR and keeps one entry per CDR3 protein. The table lists 1.5 million to 2 million distinct CDR3 sequences, roughly a third of them singletons.

The rearrangement links TRBV27 to TRBJ2-1; D perhaps matches TRBD2 (6 bases). This sequence was found in a young woman in good health. Material for sequencing was blood. The CDR3 nucleotides are TGTGCCAGCAGTACCCGGGAGTTCTCCTACAATGAGCAGTTCTTC. Translating gives CASSTREFSYNEQFF.